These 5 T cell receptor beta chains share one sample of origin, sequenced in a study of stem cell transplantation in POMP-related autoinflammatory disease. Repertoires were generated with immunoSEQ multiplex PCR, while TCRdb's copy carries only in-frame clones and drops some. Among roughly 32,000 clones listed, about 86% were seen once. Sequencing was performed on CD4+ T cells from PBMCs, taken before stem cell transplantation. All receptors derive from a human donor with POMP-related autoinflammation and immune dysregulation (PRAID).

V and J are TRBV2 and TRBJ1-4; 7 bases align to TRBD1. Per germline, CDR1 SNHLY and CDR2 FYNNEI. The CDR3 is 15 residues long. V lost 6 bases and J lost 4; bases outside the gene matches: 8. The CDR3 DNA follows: TGTGCCAGCAGATATGGCCGGGACAGTAATGAAAAACTGTTTTTT. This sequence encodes CASRYGRDSNEKLFF.

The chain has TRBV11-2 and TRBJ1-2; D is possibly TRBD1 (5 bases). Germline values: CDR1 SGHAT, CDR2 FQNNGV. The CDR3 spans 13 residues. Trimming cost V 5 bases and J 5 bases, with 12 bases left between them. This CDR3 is CASSKGREYGYTF. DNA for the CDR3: TGTGCCAGCAGCAAGGGGAGGGAGTATGGCTACACCTTC. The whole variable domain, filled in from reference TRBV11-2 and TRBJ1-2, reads EAGVAQSPRYKIIEKRQSVAFWCNPISGHATLYWYQQILGQGPKLLIQFQNNGVVDDSQLPKDRFSAERLKGVDSTLKIQPAKLEDSAVYLCASSKGREYGYTFGSGTRLTVV.

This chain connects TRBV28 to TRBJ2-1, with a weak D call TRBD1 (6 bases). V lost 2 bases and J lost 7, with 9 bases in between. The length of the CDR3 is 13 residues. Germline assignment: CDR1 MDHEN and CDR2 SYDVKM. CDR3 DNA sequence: TGTGCCAGCAGTTTAAGGGGGTCGAATGAGCAGTTCTTC. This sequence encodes CASSLRGSNEQFF.

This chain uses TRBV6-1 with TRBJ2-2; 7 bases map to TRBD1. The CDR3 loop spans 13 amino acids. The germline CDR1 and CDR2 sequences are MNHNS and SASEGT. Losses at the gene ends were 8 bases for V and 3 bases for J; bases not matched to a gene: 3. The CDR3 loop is CASRGGYTGELFF. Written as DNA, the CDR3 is TGTGCCAGCCGAGGGGGCTACACCGGGGAGCTGTTTTTT.

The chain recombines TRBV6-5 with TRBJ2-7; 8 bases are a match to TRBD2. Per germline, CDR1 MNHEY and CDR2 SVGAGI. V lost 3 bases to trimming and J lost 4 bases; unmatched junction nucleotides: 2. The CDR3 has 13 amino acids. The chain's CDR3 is CASSYRGGYEQYF. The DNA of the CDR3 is TGTGCCAGCAGTTATCGGGGGGGATACGAGCAGTACTTC.